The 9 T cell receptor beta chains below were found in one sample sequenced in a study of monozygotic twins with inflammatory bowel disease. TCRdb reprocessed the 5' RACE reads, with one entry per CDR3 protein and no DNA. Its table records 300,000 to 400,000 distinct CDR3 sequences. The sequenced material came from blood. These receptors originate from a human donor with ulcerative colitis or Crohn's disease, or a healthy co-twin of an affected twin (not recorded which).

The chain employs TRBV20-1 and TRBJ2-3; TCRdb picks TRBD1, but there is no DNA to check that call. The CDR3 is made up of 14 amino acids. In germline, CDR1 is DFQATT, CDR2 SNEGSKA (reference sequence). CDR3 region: CSATTGADTDTQYF.

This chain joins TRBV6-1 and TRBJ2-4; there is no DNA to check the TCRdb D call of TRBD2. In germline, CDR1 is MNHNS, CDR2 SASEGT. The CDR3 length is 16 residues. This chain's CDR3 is CASSENSLLAKNIQYF.

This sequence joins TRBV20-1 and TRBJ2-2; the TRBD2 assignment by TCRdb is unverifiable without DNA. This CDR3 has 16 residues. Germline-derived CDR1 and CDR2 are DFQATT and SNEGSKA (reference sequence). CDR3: CSAPQVAGRDTGELFF.

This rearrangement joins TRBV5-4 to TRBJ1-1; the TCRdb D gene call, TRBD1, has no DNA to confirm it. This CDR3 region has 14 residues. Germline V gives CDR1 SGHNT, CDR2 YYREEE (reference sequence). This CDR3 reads CASSYYVRDREAFF. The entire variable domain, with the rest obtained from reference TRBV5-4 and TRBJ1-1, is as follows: ETGVTQSPTHLIKTRGQQVTLRCSSQSGHNTVSWYQQALGQGPQFIFQYYREEENGRGNFPPRFSGLQFPNYSSELNVNALELDDSALYLCASSYYVRDREAFFGQGTRLTVV.

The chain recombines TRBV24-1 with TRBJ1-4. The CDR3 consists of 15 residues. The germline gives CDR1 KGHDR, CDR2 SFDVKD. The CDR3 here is CATSSAEATNEKLFF.

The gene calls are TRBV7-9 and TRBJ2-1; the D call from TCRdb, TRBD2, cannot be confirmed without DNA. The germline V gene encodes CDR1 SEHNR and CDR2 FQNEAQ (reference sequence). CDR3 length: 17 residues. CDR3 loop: CASSFPRGLAGFNEQFF.

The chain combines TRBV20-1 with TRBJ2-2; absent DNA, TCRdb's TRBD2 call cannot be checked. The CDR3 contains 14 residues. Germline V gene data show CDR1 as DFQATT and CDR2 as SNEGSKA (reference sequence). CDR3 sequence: CSAPSGGSTGELFF.

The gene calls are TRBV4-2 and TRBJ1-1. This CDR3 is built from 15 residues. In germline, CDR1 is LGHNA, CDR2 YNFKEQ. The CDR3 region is CASSHSPAMNTEAFF.

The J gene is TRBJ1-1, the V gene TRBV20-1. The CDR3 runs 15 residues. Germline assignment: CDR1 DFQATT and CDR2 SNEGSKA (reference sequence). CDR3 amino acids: CSARDRTRGPVEAFF.